This T cell receptor (beta chain) is from a study of CD8 T cells in Susac syndrome. The germline CDR1 and CDR2 sequences are LGHNA and YNFKEQ. This CDR3 has 18 amino acids. The V and J ends lost 3 bases and 5 bases respectively, with 22 bases between them. Reverse transcription of roughly 0.45 to 1 ug RNA used random hexamers. Multiplex PCR with immunoSEQ amplified the TCR beta CDR3 across 54 Vbeta and 13 Jbeta. One entry per CDR3 protein, called by TCRdb with MiXCR from the immunoSEQ multiplex PCR reads. The sample holds roughly 120,000 distinct CDR3 sequences; 85% to 95% are singletons and the top ten take approximately 0.097%.

The sequence came from a human donor with multiple sclerosis. This rearrangement joins TRBV4-2 to TRBJ2-2; no firm D call. Material for sequencing was CD4+ T cells from PBMCs. The DNA of the CDR3 is TGTGCCAGCAGCCAGCTGCTGGCACGCAAAATGGAGACCGGGGAGCTGTTTTTT. Translating it yields CASSQLLARKMETGELFF.